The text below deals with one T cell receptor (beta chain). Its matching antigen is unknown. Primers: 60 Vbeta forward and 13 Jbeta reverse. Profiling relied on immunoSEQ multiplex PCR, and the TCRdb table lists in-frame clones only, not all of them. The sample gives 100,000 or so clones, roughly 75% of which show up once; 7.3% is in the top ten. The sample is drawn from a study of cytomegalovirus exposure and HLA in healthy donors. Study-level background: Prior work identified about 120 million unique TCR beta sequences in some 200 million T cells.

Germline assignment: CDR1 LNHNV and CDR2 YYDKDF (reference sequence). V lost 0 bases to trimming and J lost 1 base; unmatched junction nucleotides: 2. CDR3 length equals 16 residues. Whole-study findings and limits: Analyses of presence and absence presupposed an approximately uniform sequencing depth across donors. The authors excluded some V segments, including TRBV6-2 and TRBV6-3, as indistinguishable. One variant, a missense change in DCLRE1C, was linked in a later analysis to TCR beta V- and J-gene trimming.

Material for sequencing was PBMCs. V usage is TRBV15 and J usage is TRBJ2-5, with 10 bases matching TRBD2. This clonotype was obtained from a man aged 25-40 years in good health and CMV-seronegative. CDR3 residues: CATSRDLAGGQETQYF. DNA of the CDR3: TGTGCCACCAGCAGAGATTTAGCGGGGGGCCAAGAGACCCAGTACTTC.